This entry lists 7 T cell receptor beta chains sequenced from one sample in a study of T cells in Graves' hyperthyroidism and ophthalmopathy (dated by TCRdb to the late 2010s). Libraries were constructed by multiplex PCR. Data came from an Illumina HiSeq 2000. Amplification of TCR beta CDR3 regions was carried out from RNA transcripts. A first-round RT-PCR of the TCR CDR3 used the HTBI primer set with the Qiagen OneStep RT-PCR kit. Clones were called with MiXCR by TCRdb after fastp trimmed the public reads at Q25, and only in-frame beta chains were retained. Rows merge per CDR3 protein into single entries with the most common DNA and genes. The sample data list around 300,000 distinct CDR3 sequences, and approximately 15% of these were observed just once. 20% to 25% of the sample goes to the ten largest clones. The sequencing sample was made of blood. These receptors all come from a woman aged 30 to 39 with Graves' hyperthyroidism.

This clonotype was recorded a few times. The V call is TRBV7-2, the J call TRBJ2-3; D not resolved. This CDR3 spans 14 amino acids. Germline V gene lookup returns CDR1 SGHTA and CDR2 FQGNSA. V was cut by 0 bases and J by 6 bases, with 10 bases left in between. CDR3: CASSLAVWPDTQYF. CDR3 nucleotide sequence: TGTGCCAGCAGCTTAGCGGTATGGCCCGATACGCAGTATTTT.

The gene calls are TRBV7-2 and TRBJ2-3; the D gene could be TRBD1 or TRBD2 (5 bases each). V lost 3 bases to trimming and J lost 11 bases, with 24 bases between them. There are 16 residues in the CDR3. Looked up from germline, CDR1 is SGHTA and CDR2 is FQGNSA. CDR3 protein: CASSFSIRIPEGMQYF. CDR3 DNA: TGTGCCAGCAGCTTTTCCATCCGGATTCCCGAGGGGATGCAGTATTTT. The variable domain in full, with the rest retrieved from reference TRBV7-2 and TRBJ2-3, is GAGVSQSPSNKVTEKGKDVELRCDPISGHTALYWYRQSLGQGLEFLIYFQGNSAPDKSGLPSDRFSAERTGGSVSTLTIQRTQQEDSAVYLCASSFSIRIPEGMQYFGPGTRLTVL.

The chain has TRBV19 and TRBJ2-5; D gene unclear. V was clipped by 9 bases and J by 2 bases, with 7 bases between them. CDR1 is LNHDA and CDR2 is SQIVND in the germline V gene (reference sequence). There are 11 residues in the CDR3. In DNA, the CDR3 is TGTGCCAGAGTCAGGCAAGAGACCCAGTACTTC. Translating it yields CARVRQETQYF.

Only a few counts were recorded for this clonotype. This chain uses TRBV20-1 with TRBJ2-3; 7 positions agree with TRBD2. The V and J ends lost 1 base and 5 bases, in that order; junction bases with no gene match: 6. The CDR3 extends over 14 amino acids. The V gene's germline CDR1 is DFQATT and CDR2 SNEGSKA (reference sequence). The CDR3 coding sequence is TGCAGTGCTAGAGTGATAGCGGGCAGAGATACGCAGTATTTT. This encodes CSARVIAGRDTQYF.

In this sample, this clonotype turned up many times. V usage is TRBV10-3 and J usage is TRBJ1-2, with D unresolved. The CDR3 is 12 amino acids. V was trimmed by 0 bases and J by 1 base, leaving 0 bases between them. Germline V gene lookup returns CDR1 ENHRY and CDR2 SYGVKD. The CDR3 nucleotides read TGTGCCATCAGTGAGTCTAACTATGGCTACACCTTC. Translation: CAISESNYGYTF.

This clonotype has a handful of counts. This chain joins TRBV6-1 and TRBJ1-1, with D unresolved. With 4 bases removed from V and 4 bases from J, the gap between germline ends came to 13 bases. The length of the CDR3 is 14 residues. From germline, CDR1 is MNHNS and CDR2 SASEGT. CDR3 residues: CASSVARAVTEAFF. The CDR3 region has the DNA TGTGCCAGCAGTGTTGCCCGGGCGGTCACTGAAGCTTTCTTT.

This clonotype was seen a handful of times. For the CDR3, the DNA is TGTGCCAGCAGTTTGTCACCGGGAGGAGACAATGAGCAGTTCTTC. Residues: CASSLSPGGDNEQFF. V gene TRBV28 combines with J gene TRBJ2-1; TRBD2 matches at 7 bases. V dropped 3 bases and J dropped 5; count of bases not matched to a gene: 7. Germline V gene lookup returns CDR1 MDHEN and CDR2 SYDVKM. The CDR3 extends over 15 amino acids.